Listed here is a single TCR beta chain. This sample is part of a study of blood T cell repertoires in COVID-19. This CDR3 contains 14 residues. With 9 bases clipped from V and 5 bases from J, the junction kept 7 bases outside the gene matches. Germline V CDR1 and CDR2: MNHEY, SMNVEV (reference sequence). The table came from immunoSEQ multiplex PCR; TCRdb's copy has only in-frame clones and leaves some out. The profile shows some 700,000 clones, over 80% of them singletons. This chain links TRBV27 with TRBJ2-2; 9 bases agree with TRBD1. The clonotype was recovered from a woman aged 18-29 years with acute or convalescent COVID-19. Sequenced input: peripheral blood. DNA for the CDR3: TGTGCCAGTTCCCGACAGGGGGTGACCGGGGAGCTGTTTTTT. This gives the protein CASSRQGVTGELFF.